The present T cell receptor beta chain was sequenced within a study of blood T cell repertoires in COVID-19. Study-level information: Sites across the United States, Italy and Spain contributed samples from acute and convalescent COVID-19. PBMCs, B-cell-depleted T cells, or T cells provided the cDNA or gDNA that made up the material.

Between the trimmed V and J ends, which lost 5 bases and 4 bases, there was a span of 11 bases. This CDR3 contains 14 residues. Per germline, CDR1 MNHEY and CDR2 SVGAGI. The method was immunoSEQ multiplex PCR; TCRdb's version includes in-frame clones alone and lacks a portion of them. This table holds roughly 240,000 clones, approximately 85% found once. This rearrangement joins TRBV6-5 to TRBJ1-4, with D perhaps TRBD1 (5 bases). This clonotype was sampled from a woman aged 50 to 60 with acute COVID-19. Sample: PBMCs or T cells enriched from blood (not recorded which). CDR3 in amino acids: CASSPQGGNEKLFF. The CDR3 DNA follows: TGTGCCAGCAGTCCCCAGGGAGGTAATGAAAAACTGTTTTTT.